Listed here are 13 T cell receptor beta chains from one sample, sequenced in a study of blood T cell repertoires in COVID-19. Profiled with immunoSEQ multiplex PCR; TCRdb holds only in-frame clones, not every one. The data contain about 260,000 clones, roughly 87% of them singletons. Specimen: peripheral blood. The receptors stem from a human donor in a cohort sampled during active COVID-19.

This chain connects TRBV4-3 to TRBJ1-2; D call uncertain. The CDR3 consists of 15 residues. Looked up from germline, CDR1 is LGHNA and CDR2 is YSLEER. The ends were cut back, 1 base at V and 8 bases at J, with 17 bases in the middle. DNA of the CDR3: TGCGCCAGCAGCCAAGGCGTCGGGAAATCTCAGGGCTACACCTTC. As protein: CASSQGVGKSQGYTF.

The genes are TRBV18 and TRBJ2-1; perhaps TRBD1 as D (5 bases). Trimming took off 3 bases at V and 7 bases at J, with 10 bases between the two ends. Germline-derived CDR1 and CDR2 are KGHSH and LQKENI. This CDR3 has 13 residues. The CDR3 spells CASSPLRGNEQFF. The CDR3, as DNA: TGTGCCAGCTCACCCCTAAGGGGAAATGAGCAGTTCTTC.

This clone was seen once. The V call is TRBV4-1, the J call TRBJ1-2; 7 bases agree with TRBD1. CDR3 size: 17 residues. Trimming at V came to 1 base and at J to 2 bases, leaving 10 bases not matched to a gene. Germline assignment: CDR1 MGHRA and CDR2 YSYEKL. CDR3 nucleotide sequence: TGCGCCAGCAGCCAAGGATGGGACAGCGCAACCAACTATGGCTACACCTTC. It is translated as CASSQGWDSATNYGYTF.

This CDR3 reads CASSEEGLAGNEQYF. In DNA form, the CDR3 reads TGTGCCAGCAGTGAAGAGGGACTAGCGGGAAACGAGCAGTACTTC. The chain links TRBV6-1 to TRBJ2-7, with TRBD2 identical over 13 bases. V was pared by 1 base and J by 5 bases, with 2 bases of the junction left unmatched. CDR1 and CDR2 (germline): MNHNS, SASEGT. The CDR3 is 15 residues long.

The chain carries TRBV6-2 or TRBV6-3 and TRBJ2-2; tentative D call: TRBD2 (6 bases). V lost 4 bases and J lost 5, with 14 bases in between. Germline V CDR1 and CDR2: MNHEY, SVGEGT. The CDR3 is 15 amino acids. CDR3 in DNA: TGTGCCAGCAGTTTGGGACTGGCGAGGACCGGGGAGCTGTTTTTT. Its translation is CASSLGLARTGELFF.

The CDR3 reads CASSQGTGGGSPLHF. The DNA of the CDR3 is TGTGCCAGCAGCCAAGGGACAGGGGGCGGTTCACCCCTCCACTTT. The chain carries TRBV3-1 (or the pseudogene TRBV3-2) and TRBJ1-6, with TRBD1 matching 11 bases. Germline CDR1 reads LGHDT; CDR2 reads YNNKEL (reference sequence). The CDR3 is 15 residues long. The junction had 2 bases not matched to a gene; V was cut back by 1 base and J by 9 bases.

This clone was detected a few times. The chain joins TRBV6-5 to TRBJ2-3; TRBD2 aligns across 7 bases. Trimming cost V 7 bases and J 0 bases; bases outside gene matches: 4. The CDR3 sequence is 14 residues long. Per the germline V gene, CDR1 is MNHEY and CDR2 is SVGAGI. The CDR3 here is CASKAGLSTDTQYF. The CDR3 DNA follows: TGTGCCAGCAAAGCGGGACTAAGCACAGATACGCAGTATTTT.

This clone was observed a few times. The chain employs TRBV6-2 or TRBV6-3 and TRBJ2-3; 8 nucleotides align to TRBD1. In germline, CDR1 is MNHEY, CDR2 SVGEGT. The V segment lost 5 bases and the J segment 4 bases; nucleotides outside the gene matches: 8. CDR3 length equals 15 residues. The CDR3 loop reads CASSSTGGTADTQYF. CDR3 nucleotides: TGTGCCAGCAGTAGCACAGGGGGGACGGCAGATACGCAGTATTTT.

The rearrangement links TRBV7-2 to TRBJ2-1, with D perhaps matching TRBD2 (6 bases). V shed 2 bases and J shed 0 bases, with 14 bases lying between them. Germline V gene lookup returns CDR1 SGHTA and CDR2 FQGNSA. The CDR3 runs to 17 residues. The CDR3 DNA is TGTGCCAGCAGCTTATCCGTAGCGGCAAGCTCCTACAATGAGCAGTTCTTC. Amino acid sequence: CASSLSVAASSYNEQFF.

The chain is built from TRBV5-4 and TRBJ1-5; TRBD1 is a possible D gene (6 bases). Per the germline V gene, CDR1 is SGHNT and CDR2 is YYREEE (reference sequence). The CDR3 is 15 amino acids. The ends were cut back, 4 bases at V and 3 bases at J, with 14 bases in the middle. Here the CDR3 reads CASSSDRDINQPQHF. CDR3 sequence (DNA): TGTGCCAGCAGCAGCGACCGGGACATCAATCAGCCCCAGCATTTT.

V is TRBV9 and J is TRBJ2-1; 8 bases map to TRBD2. The CDR3 has 16 residues. Germline V gene lookup returns CDR1 SGDLS and CDR2 YYNGEE. V dropped 0 bases and J dropped 7; count of bases not matched to a gene: 9. This CDR3 reads CASSVAGREVRNEQFF. The CDR3 DNA reads as TGTGCCAGCAGCGTAGCGGGGCGGGAGGTCCGTAATGAGCAGTTCTTC. The whole variable domain, filled in from reference TRBV9 and TRBJ2-1, reads DSGVTQTPKHLITATGQRVTLRCSPRSGDLSVYWYQQSLDQGLQFLIQYYNGEERAKGNILERFSAQQFPDLHSELNLSSLELGDSALYFCASSVAGREVRNEQFFGPGTRLTVL.

V is TRBV28 and J is TRBJ2-7; 8 bases are a match to TRBD1. The V gene's germline CDR1 is MDHEN and CDR2 SYDVKM. The CDR3 has 16 amino acids. V dropped 7 bases and J dropped 0; count of bases not matched to a gene: 11. CDR3 coding DNA: TGTGCCAGCACCCAATACGGGACAGGCGTCTCCTACGAGCAGTACTTC. Its protein is CASTQYGTGVSYEQYF.

This clone was seen a few times. The rearrangement uses TRBV4-2 and TRBJ1-5; D is ambiguous. Germline lookup yields CDR1 LGHNA and CDR2 YNFKEQ. There are 13 residues in the CDR3. Trimming pared 1 base from V and 6 bases from J, leaving 7 bases between. This chain's CDR3 is CASSQASGQPQHF. The CDR3 DNA reads as TGTGCCAGCAGCCAAGCGTCGGGTCAGCCCCAGCATTTT.